One sample yielded the 18 T cell receptor beta chains listed below, sequenced in a study of patients and donors after allogeneic stem cell transplantation. TCRdb recomputed calls from the RT-PCR reads with MiXCR, one row per CDR3 protein. The table records about a million distinct CDR3 sequences, about a sixth of them present only once. The sample comprised blood, either unsorted or a sorted T cell fraction (not recorded which). These receptors all come from a human donor who was either an allogeneic HSCT recipient or a stem cell or donor lymphocyte infusion donor (not recorded which). It is not recorded whose cells these are; they may come from a transplant donor.

The chain employs TRBV29-1 and TRBJ2-3; 9 nucleotides agree with TRBD2. The CDR3 is 16 amino acids. V trimming: 1 base; J trimming: 4 bases; junction bases outside the gene matches: 9. The germline CDR1 and CDR2 sequences are SQVTM and ANQGSEA. This CDR3 is CSVEVVLAGLPDTQYF. The CDR3 nucleotides are TGCAGCGTTGAAGTGGTCCTAGCGGGATTGCCAGATACGCAGTATTTT.

This rearrangement joins TRBV7-9 to TRBJ1-2; 7 bases agree with TRBD1. This CDR3 has 13 amino acids. CDR1 is SEHNR, CDR2 FQNEAQ, per germline (reference sequence). V shed 5 bases, J shed 10 bases, and the junction held 10 bases outside the gene matches. CDR3 residues: CASSVTGLWDYTF. CDR3 nucleotides: TGTGCCAGCAGCGTGACAGGGCTCTGGGACTACACCTTC.

V usage is TRBV27 and J usage is TRBJ2-7, with 11 positions matching TRBD1. This CDR3 has 16 amino acids. Germline CDR1 MNHEY, CDR2 SMNVEV (reference sequence). V lost 3 bases, J lost 2 bases, and 6 bases stayed unmatched. CDR3 amino acids: CASSFFPGQGAYEQYF. The CDR3 DNA reads as TGTGCCAGCAGTTTCTTTCCGGGACAGGGGGCCTACGAGCAGTACTTC.

This chain joins TRBV25-1 and TRBJ2-7; 7 bases fit TRBD1. Germline V lookup: CDR1 MGHDK, CDR2 SYGVNS. The V gene end was trimmed by 2 bases and the J gene end by 2 bases; junction bases not matched to a gene: 3. The CDR3 length is 14 residues. The CDR3 sequence is CASSETGTAYEQYF. As DNA, the CDR3 is TGTGCCAGCAGTGAAACCGGGACAGCCTACGAGCAGTACTTC.

The chain uses TRBV12-3 or TRBV12-4 and TRBJ1-1; D uncertain. Between the trimmed V and J ends, which lost 3 bases and 11 bases, there was a span of 16 bases. CDR3 size: 13 residues. The CDR3 region is CASSFQTLVEAFF. CDR3 in DNA: TGTGCCAGCAGTTTCCAGACCCTAGTGGAGGCTTTCTTT.

The CDR3 sequence: CASSLSSDRGAFDEQFF. Written as DNA, the CDR3 is TGTGCCAGCAGTTTAAGTTCGGACAGGGGGGCGTTCGATGAGCAGTTCTTC. This chain uses TRBV27 with TRBJ2-1; 10 nucleotides align to TRBD1. The CDR3 runs to 17 residues. Germline V gene data show CDR1 as MNHEY and CDR2 as SMNVEV (reference sequence). The ends lost 2 bases at V and 8 bases at J; junction bases unmatched: 12.

This rearrangement joins TRBV18 to TRBJ1-1, with D tentatively TRBD1 (5 bases). Germline V gene lookup returns CDR1 KGHSH and CDR2 LQKENI. Trimming removed 7 bases at V and 4 bases at J, with 13 bases between. CDR3 size: 13 residues. The CDR3 bases are TGTGCCAGCTGCCCAACAGGATCCACTGAAGCTTTCTTT. It is translated as CASCPTGSTEAFF. The full variable domain, completed using reference TRBV18 and TRBJ1-1, is NAGVMQNPRHLVRRRGQEARLRCSPMKGHSHVYWYRQLPEEGLKFMVYLQKENIIDESGMPKERFSAEFPKEGPSILRIQQVVRGDSAAYFCASCPTGSTEAFFGQGTRLTVV.

This clonotype was seen only a few times. The chain uses TRBV5-1 and TRBJ2-3, with D perhaps being TRBD1 or TRBD2 (5 bases each). Germline loops: CDR1 SGHRS, CDR2 YFSETQ. The CDR3 is 13 residues long. V dropped 3 bases and J dropped 7 bases, with 12 bases sitting between them. The CDR3 spells CASSWDPANTQYF. For the CDR3, the DNA is TGCGCCAGCAGCTGGGACCCTGCAAATACGCAGTATTTT.

The chain is built from TRBV29-1 and TRBJ2-7, with 9 bases identical to TRBD1. CDR1 is SQVTM, CDR2 ANQGSEA, per germline. The CDR3 contains 13 residues. V trimming: 7 bases; J trimming: 3 bases; junction bases outside the gene matches: 7. CDR3 nucleotide sequence: TGCAGCGCTGAGGGACAGGGTCGCTACGAGCAGTACTTC. It specifies CSAEGQGRYEQYF.

This clonotype was observed many times. The rearrangement links TRBV29-1 to TRBJ1-2, with D perhaps TRBD1 (5 bases). V shed 2 bases and J shed 3 bases, with 10 bases lying between them. The CDR3 is made up of 13 amino acids. Germline assignment: CDR1 SQVTM and CDR2 ANQGSEA. The CDR3 region is CSVEIGADYGYTF. The CDR3 nucleotides are TGCAGCGTTGAAATTGGGGCGGACTATGGCTACACCTTC. Based on the CDR3 plus reference TRBV29-1 and TRBJ1-2, the full variable domain is SAVISQKPSRDICQRGTSLTIQCQVDSQVTMMFWYRQQPGQSLTLIATANQGSEATYESGFVIDKFPISRPNLTFSTLTVSNMSPEDSSIYLCSVEIGADYGYTFGSGTRLTVV.

This clonotype has only a few counts. This rearrangement joins TRBV29-1 to TRBJ2-5, with 11 bases matching TRBD2. CDR1 is SQVTM and CDR2 is ANQGSEA in the germline V gene. V lost 0 bases, J lost 1 base, and 7 bases stayed unmatched. This CDR3 contains 17 residues. Here the CDR3 reads CSVEEGLGLAVQETQYF. In DNA form, the CDR3 reads TGCAGCGTTGAAGAAGGTTTGGGACTAGCGGTCCAAGAGACCCAGTACTTC.

The chain joins TRBV3-1 to TRBJ2-1; D uncertain. The CDR3 contains 15 residues. CDR1 is LGHDT and CDR2 is YNNKEL in the germline V gene (reference sequence). Trimming pared 4 bases from V and 10 bases from J, leaving 20 bases between. The CDR3 DNA sequence: TGTGCCAGCAGCCCCTTTGGGCTTTACCTGATGGAGCAGTTCTTC. It codes for CASSPFGLYLMEQFF.

This clonotype appeared a few times. This chain links TRBV6-5 with TRBJ2-7, with unresolved D. The V end was cut by 2 bases, the J end by 5 bases, with 16 bases between. The germline V gene encodes CDR1 MNHEY and CDR2 SVGAGI. The CDR3 runs to 15 residues. CDR3 sequence (DNA): TGTGCCAGCAGTTACGGTAACTGGCAGTTAGACGAGCAGTACTTC. Encoded protein: CASSYGNWQLDEQYF.

In this sample, this clonotype turned up a few times. This chain joins TRBV7-2 and TRBJ2-7, with TRBD1 matching over 8 bases. This CDR3 has 15 residues. Trimming took 5 bases from V and 3 from J; bases not matched to a gene: 9. Germline CDR1 is SGHTA and CDR2 is FQGNSA. CDR3 in amino acids: CASSPPRGQGYEQYF. The CDR3 bases are TGTGCCAGCAGCCCGCCCAGGGGGCAAGGCTACGAGCAGTACTTC.

The chain is built from TRBV6-2 or TRBV6-3 and TRBJ1-1; D perhaps matches TRBD1 (6 bases). The CDR3 has 16 amino acids. In germline, CDR1 is MNHEY, CDR2 SVGEGT. The V gene lost 6 bases and the J gene lost 4 bases, with 21 bases spanning the gap. CDR3 amino acids: CASRPQQGPAGTEAFF. The CDR3 nucleotides read TGTGCCAGCAGACCACAACAGGGACCCGCGGGCACTGAAGCTTTCTTT.

This chain uses TRBV20-1 with TRBJ1-1, with TRBD1 identical over 7 bases. The germline gives CDR1 DFQATT, CDR2 SNEGSKA (reference sequence). This CDR3 comprises 13 residues. For the CDR3, the DNA is TGCAGCGCCTCGGAACAGGGGCTTGGGGAAGCTTTCTTT. Amino acid sequence: CSASEQGLGEAFF.

CDR3 nucleotide sequence: TGCGCCAGCAGCCAGGCAGACGAGACCCAGTACTTC. Translated: CASSQADETQYF. The V and J genes are TRBV4-1 and TRBJ2-5, with D hard to call. With 3 bases removed from V and 5 bases from J, the gap between germline ends came to 7 bases. The CDR3 contains 12 residues. Germline CDR1 reads MGHRA; CDR2 reads YSYEKL.

The rearrangement joins TRBV19 to TRBJ1-2; the D gene is possibly TRBD1 (5 bases). With 6 bases removed from V and 4 bases from J, the gap between germline ends came to 18 bases. Germline CDR1 is LNHDA and CDR2 is SQIVND (reference sequence). CDR3 length equals 15 residues. The DNA for the CDR3 is TGTGCCAGTAGCGGGGCGCAGATCCACGTCTATGGCTACACCTTC. Translated: CASSGAQIHVYGYTF.